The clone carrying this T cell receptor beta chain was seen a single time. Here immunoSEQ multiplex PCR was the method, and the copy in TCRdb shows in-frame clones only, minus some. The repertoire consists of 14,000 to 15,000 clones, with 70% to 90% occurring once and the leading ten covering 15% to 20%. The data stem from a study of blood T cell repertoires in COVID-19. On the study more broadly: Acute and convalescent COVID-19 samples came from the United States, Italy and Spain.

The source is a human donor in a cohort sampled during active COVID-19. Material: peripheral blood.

The DNA of the CDR3 is TGCAGCATACAAGGCGGGCGTACCGGGGAGCTGTTTTTT. Residues: CSIQGGRTGELFF. The J gene is TRBJ2-2, the V gene TRBV29-1; possible D gene TRBD2, 5 bases. V lost 8 bases and J lost 5, with 15 bases in between. CDR1 is SQVTM and CDR2 is ANQGSEA in the germline V gene. This CDR3 comprises 13 residues.